The rows below give T cell receptor beta chains drawn from one sample of a study of metastatic and nonmetastatic thyroid tumors. TCRdb reassembled clones from the PCR reads with MiXCR. This table holds tens of thousands of clones, less than 25% found once. The sequencing input was blood. These TCRs come from a female donor with papillary thyroid cancer or a benign thyroid nodule (not recorded which). Some clones in this sample may be carry-over from other donors' samples. The CDR3 runs from the conserved cysteine through the conserved F or W. The order of the fields is D gene, V gene, J gene, clone size, CDR3 protein, CDR3 DNA. The D gene is left open where the match is weak. Clone size, where shown, is once, few, many, or a class for clones that have expanded.

D: TRBD2; V: TRBV6-1; J: TRBJ2-7; size: -; CDR3: CESSEGLAGDYEQYF; DNA: TGTGAAAGCAGTGAAGGACTAGCGGGAGACTACGAGCAGTACTTC
D: -; V: TRBV5-1; J: TRBJ2-1; size: many; CDR3: CASSGGPAGMLNEQFF; DNA: TGCGCCAGCAGCGGGGGGCCGGCGGGAATGCTCAATGAGCAGTTCTTC
D: -; V: TRBV27; J: TRBJ2-5; size: -; CDR3: CASGLVASETQYF; DNA: TGTGCCAGCGGTTTAGTTGCCTCGGAGACCCAGTACTTC
D: TRBD2; V: TRBV7-8; J: TRBJ2-3; size: -; CDR3: CASSQHFLAGPRDTQYF; DNA: TGTGCCAGCAGCCAACACTTCCTAGCGGGCCCGAGAGATACGCAGTATTTT
D: -; V: TRBV5-4; J: TRBJ2-3; size: many; CDR3: CASSSFGGNGDTQYF; DNA: TGTGCCAGCAGCTCCTTTGGCGGCAATGGCGATACGCAGTATTTT
D: TRBD1; V: TRBV28; J: TRBJ1-2; size: medium-sized; CDR3: CASSTTLTGVVNGYTF; DNA: TGTGCCAGCAGCACGACCCTGACAGGGGTTGTCAATGGCTACACCTTC
D: TRBD2; V: TRBV14; J: TRBJ2-3; size: -; CDR3: CASSQALSLAGGLDTQYF; DNA: TGTGCCAGCAGCCAAGCCCTCTCACTAGCGGGAGGGCTAGATACGCAGTATTTT
D: -; V: TRBV20-1; J: TRBJ2-1; size: many; CDR3: CSAVAHEGQFF; DNA: TGCAGTGCTGTGGCCCACGAAGGGCAGTTCTTC
D: TRBD1; V: TRBV20-1; J: TRBJ2-3; size: once; CDR3: CSAVRDSSTDTQYF; DNA: TGCAGTGCTGTTCGGGACAGTAGCACAGATACGCAGTATTTT
D: -; V: TRBV6-1; J: TRBJ1-1; size: -; CDR3: CASSQSPGGASTEALF; DNA: TGTGCCAGCAGTCAGTCCCCCGGGGGCGCTAGCACTGAAGCTCTCTTT
D: -; V: TRBV27; J: TRBJ1-5; size: many; CDR3: CASSRVGQPQHF; DNA: TGTGCCAGCAGTCGGGTGGGGCAGCCCCAGCATTTT
D: -; V: TRBV11-3; J: TRBJ2-7; size: many; CDR3: CASSVSGASYEQYF; DNA: TGTGCCAGCAGCGTAAGCGGAGCTTCCTACGAGCAGTACTTC
D: -; V: TRBV19; J: TRBJ2-7; size: medium-sized; CDR3: CASSIAGEQYF; DNA: TGTGCCAGTAGTATAGCGGGGGAGCAGTACTTC
D: -; V: TRBV10-3; J: TRBJ1-4; size: many; CDR3: CAIGVATNEKLFF; DNA: TGTGCCATCGGGGTTGCAACTAATGAAAAACTGTTTTTT
D: TRBD2; V: TRBV7-3; J: TRBJ2-1; size: many; CDR3: CASSLELAGWGEQFF; DNA: TGTGCCAGCAGCTTAGAACTAGCGGGATGGGGTGAGCAGTTCTTC
D: -; V: TRBV14; J: TRBJ2-1; size: many; CDR3: CASSQIPPIANEQFF; DNA: TGTGCCAGCAGCCAAATCCCACCGATAGCCAATGAGCAGTTCTTC
D: TRBD2; V: TRBV7-9; J: TRBJ2-7; size: -; CDR3: CASNSGRDEQYF; DNA: TGTGCCAGCAATAGCGGGAGAGACGAGCAGTACTTC
D: -; V: TRBV7-2; J: TRBJ2-3; size: many; CDR3: CASSLVSADTQYF; DNA: TGTGCCAGCAGCTTGGTTTCGGCAGATACGCAGTATTTT
D: -; V: TRBV10-3; J: TRBJ2-5; size: many; CDR3: CAISESTGRSQETQYF; DNA: TGTGCCATCAGTGAGTCGACGGGACGATCCCAAGAGACCCAGTACTTC
D: TRBD2; V: TRBV5-5; J: TRBJ2-1; size: many; CDR3: CASSLEGAGGLGQFF; DNA: TGTGCCAGCAGCCTAGAAGGGGCGGGAGGCCTGGGCCAGTTCTTC
D: TRBD1; V: TRBV9; J: TRBJ1-4; size: once; CDR3: CASSVEGGGDEKLFF; DNA: TGTGCCAGCAGCGTAGAGGGAGGGGGCGATGAAAAACTGTTTTTT
D: TRBD1; V: TRBV5-1; J: TRBJ2-1; size: -; CDR3: CASSLEWTGLGNEQFF; DNA: TGCGCCAGCAGCTTGGAGTGGACAGGGCTTGGAAATGAGCAGTTCTTC
D: -; V: TRBV3-1; J: TRBJ2-7; size: many; CDR3: CASSPGSYEQYF; DNA: TGTGCCAGCAGCCCAGGGTCCTACGAGCAGTACTTC
D: TRBD2; V: TRBV5-1; J: TRBJ2-2; size: -; CDR3: CASSFYTGGRTGELFF; DNA: TGCGCCAGCAGCTTCTATACGGGAGGGCGCACCGGGGAGCTGTTTTTT
D: TRBD2; V: TRBV4-2; J: TRBJ2-1; size: few; CDR3: CASSQAPGLASNEQFF; DNA: TGTGCCAGCAGCCAAGCCCCGGGACTAGCGTCCAATGAGCAGTTCTTC
D: -; V: TRBV6-1; J: TRBJ1-4; size: -; CDR3: CAGSEVAGEVEKLFF; DNA: TGTGCCGGCAGTGAGGTGGCAGGGGAAGTTGAAAAACTGTTTTTT
D: -; V: TRBV18; J: TRBJ1-3; size: -; CDR3: CASSPEGVSGNTIYF; DNA: TGTGCCAGCTCACCTGAAGGAGTCTCTGGAAACACCATATATTTT
D: -; V: TRBV28; J: TRBJ1-6; size: medium-sized; CDR3: CASSLPPASPLHF; DNA: TGTGCCAGCAGTTTACCCCCGGCATCACCCCTCCACTTT
D: -; V: TRBV12-3/TRBV12-4; J: TRBJ2-3; size: -; CDR3: CASTVTQRVSYTQYF; DNA: TGTGCCAGCACCGTGACTCAACGGGTCTCATATACGCAGTATTTT
D: -; V: TRBV30; J: TRBJ2-7; size: once; CDR3: CAWSLGGRGAYEQYF; DNA: TGTGCCTGGAGTCTCGGGGGGCGAGGTGCCTACGAGCAGTACTTC
D: TRBD2; V: TRBV2; J: TRBJ2-3; size: many; CDR3: CASSESPERDFGDTQYF; DNA: TGTGCCAGCAGTGAATCCCCTGAGCGGGACTTTGGAGATACGCAGTATTTT
D: TRBD2; V: TRBV5-4; J: TRBJ2-1; size: few; CDR3: CASSPRLAGGPDEQFF; DNA: TGTGCCAGCAGCCCGAGACTAGCGGGAGGGCCGGATGAGCAGTTCTTC
D: TRBD2; V: TRBV11-2; J: TRBJ2-1; size: once; CDR3: CAISLGLTSGVQEQFF; DNA: TGTGCCATCAGCTTAGGACTCACTAGCGGGGTGCAGGAGCAGTTCTTC
D: -; V: TRBV4-2; J: TRBJ2-5; size: -; CDR3: CASSQDYSGPETQYF; DNA: TGTGCCAGCAGCCAAGATTATTCGGGGCCAGAGACCCAGTACTTC
D: -; V: TRBV11-1; J: TRBJ1-2; size: -; CDR3: CASSLDGQRGYTF; DNA: TGTGCCAGCAGCTTAGACGGACAGCGGGGCTACACCTTC
D: -; V: TRBV20-1; J: TRBJ2-2; size: many; CDR3: CSARVGRAPTLNTGELFF; DNA: TGCAGTGCTAGAGTGGGTCGAGCCCCAACCTTGAACACCGGGGAGCTGTTTTTT
D: -; V: TRBV6-1; J: TRBJ1-1; size: few; CDR3: CASRGGTEAFF; DNA: TGTGCCAGCAGGGGAGGCACTGAAGCTTTCTTT
D: -; V: TRBV27; J: TRBJ2-3; size: -; CDR3: CASSPGTDTQYF; DNA: TGTGCCAGCAGTCCCGGGACAGATACGCAGTATTTT
D: TRBD2; V: TRBV20-1; J: TRBJ2-7; size: -; CDR3: CSAQPRLAGSSYEQYF; DNA: TGCAGTGCCCAACCCAGACTAGCGGGTAGCTCCTACGAGCAGTACTTC
D: TRBD2; V: TRBV30; J: TRBJ2-7; size: once; CDR3: CAWSRGESYEQYF; DNA: TGTGCCTGGAGTCGGGGGGAGTCCTACGAGCAGTACTTC
D: TRBD2; V: TRBV10-1; J: TRBJ2-1; size: many; CDR3: CASSSSGRHNEQFF; DNA: TGCGCCAGCAGTTCTAGCGGGAGGCACAATGAGCAGTTCTTC
D: -; V: TRBV4-1; J: TRBJ2-3; size: many; CDR3: CASSPVDGPDTQYF; DNA: TGCGCCAGCAGCCCAGTTGACGGCCCAGATACGCAGTATTTT
D: -; V: TRBV29-1; J: TRBJ2-1; size: many; CDR3: CSVSGYGNEQFF; DNA: TGCAGCGTTTCGGGTTACGGTAATGAGCAGTTCTTC
D: TRBD1; V: TRBV28; J: TRBJ1-2; size: few; CDR3: CASRPSRGRGYTF; DNA: TGTGCCAGCAGGCCAAGCAGGGGGAGAGGCTACACCTTC
D: -; V: TRBV6-1; J: TRBJ2-7; size: medium-sized; CDR3: CASSGPTKQSGRYEQYF; DNA: TGTGCCAGCAGTGGTCCTACGAAACAGAGCGGTAGGTACGAGCAGTACTTC
D: -; V: TRBV20-1; J: TRBJ2-5; size: many; CDR3: CSARENDQETQYF; DNA: TGCAGTGCTAGGGAGAATGACCAAGAGACCCAGTACTTC
D: -; V: TRBV2; J: TRBJ2-3; size: few; CDR3: CTSSEEASDTQYF; DNA: TGTACCAGCAGTGAAGAGGCGTCAGATACGCAGTATTTT
D: -; V: TRBV6-6; J: TRBJ1-2; size: few; CDR3: CASSYSGYGYTF; DNA: TGTGCCAGCAGTTACTCAGGGTATGGCTACACCTTC
D: -; V: TRBV20-1; J: TRBJ2-7; size: many; CDR3: CSARDGAENSYEQYF; DNA: TGCAGTGCTAGAGATGGGGCAGAAAACTCCTACGAGCAGTACTTC
D: -; V: TRBV28; J: TRBJ2-7; size: few; CDR3: CASSLCLQGGGDEQYF; DNA: TGTGCCAGCAGTTTATGCCTCCAGGGAGGGGGGGACGAGCAGTACTTC
D: -; V: TRBV6-1; J: TRBJ2-3; size: -; CDR3: CASSEMLARGTDTQYF; DNA: TGTGCCAGCAGTGAAATGCTAGCGAGAGGTACAGATACGCAGTATTTT
D: -; V: TRBV6-1; J: TRBJ2-5; size: -; CDR3: CAIFWTGRETQYF; DNA: TGTGCCATCTTCTGGACTGGCCGGGAGACCCAGTACTTC
D: -; V: TRBV28; J: TRBJ2-7; size: medium-sized; CDR3: CASGSRDTYEQYF; DNA: TGTGCCAGCGGTTCGAGGGATACCTACGAGCAGTACTTC
D: TRBD1; V: TRBV6-2/TRBV6-3; J: TRBJ1-1; size: few; CDR3: CASSYSRGRGTEAFF; DNA: TGTGCCAGCAGTTACAGCAGGGGGCGTGGGACTGAAGCTTTCTTT
D: TRBD2; V: TRBV6-1; J: TRBJ2-3; size: -; CDR3: CASRPGTRPSTDTQYF; DNA: TGTGCCAGCAGGCCTGGGACTAGACCTAGCACAGATACGCAGTATTTT
D: -; V: TRBV28; J: TRBJ2-3; size: many; CDR3: CASSLNPIAGYTDTQYF; DNA: TGTGCCAGCAGTTTGAACCCCATCGCGGGTTACACAGATACGCAGTATTTT
D: -; V: TRBV11-1; J: TRBJ2-7; size: -; CDR3: CASSFQGGGRASEQYF; DNA: TGTGCCAGCAGCTTCCAGGGGGGCGGAAGGGCAAGCGAGCAGTACTTC